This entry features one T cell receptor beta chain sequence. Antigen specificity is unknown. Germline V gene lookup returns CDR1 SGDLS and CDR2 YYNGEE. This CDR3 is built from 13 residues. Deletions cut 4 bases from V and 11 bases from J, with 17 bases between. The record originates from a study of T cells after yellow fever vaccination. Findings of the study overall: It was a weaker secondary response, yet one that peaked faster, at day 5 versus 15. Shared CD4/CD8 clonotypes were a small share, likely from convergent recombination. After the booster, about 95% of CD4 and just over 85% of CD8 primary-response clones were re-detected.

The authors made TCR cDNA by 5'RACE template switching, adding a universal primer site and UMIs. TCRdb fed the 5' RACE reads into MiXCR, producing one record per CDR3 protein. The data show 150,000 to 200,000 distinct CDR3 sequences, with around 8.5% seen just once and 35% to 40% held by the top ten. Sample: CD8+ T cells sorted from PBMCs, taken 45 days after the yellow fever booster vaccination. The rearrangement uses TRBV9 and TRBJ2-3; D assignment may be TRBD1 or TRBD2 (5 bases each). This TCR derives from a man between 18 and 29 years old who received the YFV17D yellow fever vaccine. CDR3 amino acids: CASSPSPGPQQYF. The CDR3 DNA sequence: TGTGCCAGCAGCCCTTCACCGGGACCCCAGCAGTATTTT.